This T cell receptor (beta chain) was recovered during a study of Tregs in tolerant kidney transplant recipients. Overall study findings and caveats: Nucleotide sequences could not be compared across some patients' samples due to primer changes. Tolerant patients' donor-specific Tregs expanded beyond overall Tregs, suggesting antigen-driven growth. Tregs expanded with activated donor B cells seemed most donor-specific.

A note on this clone: The antigen is undetermined.

Generated by immunoSEQ multiplex PCR, the TCRdb table keeps only in-frame clones and is missing some. The profile covers about 69,000 clones, with roughly 89% appearing a single time and approximately 0.36% taken by the ten largest. CDR1 is MNHNY, CDR2 SVGAGI, per germline (reference sequence). This CDR3 has 15 amino acids. V was pared by 0 bases and J by 3 bases, with 0 bases of the junction left unmatched. CD4+CD25+CD127- Tregs, CD4+CD25- non-Tregs, CD4 and CD8 cells were sorted. Sequenced here: CD4+ T cells from blood, sampled before the transplant. The sequence derives from a human donor who received a combined kidney and bone marrow transplant. This chain links TRBV6-6 with TRBJ2-5; TRBD2 matches at 11 bases. The CDR3 bases are TGTGCCAGCAGTTACTCGACTAGCGGGAAAGAGACCCAGTACTTC. This sequence encodes CASSYSTSGKETQYF.